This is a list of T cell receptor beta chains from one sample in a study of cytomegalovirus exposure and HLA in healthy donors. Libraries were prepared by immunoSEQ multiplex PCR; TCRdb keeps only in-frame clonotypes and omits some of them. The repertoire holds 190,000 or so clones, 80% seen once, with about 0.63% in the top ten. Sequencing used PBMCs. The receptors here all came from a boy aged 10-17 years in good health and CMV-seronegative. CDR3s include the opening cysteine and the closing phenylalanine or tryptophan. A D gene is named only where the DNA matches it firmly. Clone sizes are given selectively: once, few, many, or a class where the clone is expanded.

CDR3 DNA: TGTGCCAGCAGTGTCGGTAGCGGGGGGGCGGATGAGCAGTTCTTC
CDR3 protein: CASSVGSGGADEQFF
clone size: NA
V gene: TRBV6-1
D gene: TRBD2
J gene: TRBJ2-1

CDR3 DNA: TGCGCCAGCAGCGCTCGGACAGCCGACTATGGCTACACCTTC
CDR3 protein: CASSARTADYGYTF
clone size: NA
V gene: TRBV5-1
D gene: NA
J gene: TRBJ1-2

CDR3 DNA: TGTGCCAGCAGCGTAGGGGGCCAGAACTATGGCTACACCTTC
CDR3 protein: CASSVGGQNYGYTF
clone size: NA
V gene: TRBV9
D gene: NA
J gene: TRBJ1-2

CDR3 DNA: TGTGCCAGCAGCACCCACCTCGGGAGGACAGATGCGCAGTATTTT
CDR3 protein: CASSTHLGRTDAQYF
clone size: NA
V gene: TRBV9
D gene: NA
J gene: TRBJ2-3

CDR3 DNA: TGTGCCAGCCGTGAAGGGGGCTCGAACACTGAAGCTTTCTTT
CDR3 protein: CASREGGSNTEAFF
clone size: NA
V gene: TRBV6-1
D gene: TRBD1
J gene: TRBJ1-1

CDR3 DNA: TGTGCCAGCACCACCGGAGATACGAACTATGGCTACACCTTC
CDR3 protein: CASTTGDTNYGYTF
clone size: NA
V gene: TRBV6-6
D gene: NA
J gene: TRBJ1-2

CDR3 DNA: TGCGCCAGCAGCTTGGTAGCCGGGAGGACGGCTGAGCAGTTCTTC
CDR3 protein: CASSLVAGRTAEQFF
clone size: NA
V gene: TRBV5-1
D gene: TRBD2
J gene: TRBJ2-1

CDR3 DNA: TGTGCTAGTGGCCCTAGCACAGATACGCAGTATTTT
CDR3 protein: CASGPSTDTQYF
clone size: NA
V gene: TRBV12-5
D gene: NA
J gene: TRBJ2-3

CDR3 DNA: TGCGCCAGCAGCTGGGGGGTCGGGGAAAAACTGTTTTTT
CDR3 protein: CASSWGVGEKLFF
clone size: once
V gene: TRBV5-1
D gene: NA
J gene: TRBJ1-4

CDR3 DNA: TGTGCTAGTGGTTTGGGGACAGGGGATCACTATGGCTACACCTTC
CDR3 protein: CASGLGTGDHYGYTF
clone size: few
V gene: TRBV12-5
D gene: TRBD1
J gene: TRBJ1-2

CDR3 DNA: TGTGCCAGCAGTTTAACAGGGGGCTACGAGCAGTACTTC
CDR3 protein: CASSLTGGYEQYF
clone size: once
V gene: TRBV27
D gene: TRBD1
J gene: TRBJ2-7

CDR3 DNA: TGCAGCGTTCGACAGGGTTGGAACACTGAAGCTTTCTTT
CDR3 protein: CSVRQGWNTEAFF
clone size: NA
V gene: TRBV29-1
D gene: TRBD1
J gene: TRBJ1-1

CDR3 DNA: TGTGCCAGCAGCGCCGAGACTGGAAACACCATATATTTT
CDR3 protein: CASSAETGNTIYF
clone size: NA
V gene: TRBV9
D gene: NA
J gene: TRBJ1-3

CDR3 DNA: TGTGCCATCGGGGACAGGGGCTCTGGGGCCAACGTCCTGACTTTC
CDR3 protein: CAIGDRGSGANVLTF
clone size: NA
V gene: TRBV10-3
D gene: TRBD1
J gene: TRBJ2-6

CDR3 DNA: TGCGCCAGCAGCCCGTGGGCCAGCTCCTACGAGCAGTACTTC
CDR3 protein: CASSPWASSYEQYF
clone size: NA
V gene: TRBV4-1
D gene: NA
J gene: TRBJ2-7

CDR3 DNA: TGTGCCTGGAACTTCCCGGGCGCGACAGGGCCTCTGGACTTC
CDR3 protein: CAWNFPGATGPLDF
clone size: NA
V gene: TRBV30
D gene: TRBD1
J gene: TRBJ2-7

CDR3 DNA: TGTGCCAGCAGTTTCCTTCGCGGGGAAGCTTTCTTT
CDR3 protein: CASSFLRGEAFF
clone size: few
V gene: TRBV6-5
D gene: NA
J gene: TRBJ1-1

CDR3 DNA: TGTGCCAGCAGCCAAGAAGGACTAGCGGGAAACGAGCAGTACTTC
CDR3 protein: CASSQEGLAGNEQYF
clone size: NA
V gene: TRBV4-2
D gene: TRBD2
J gene: TRBJ2-7

CDR3 DNA: TGTGCCACCTCAATAGCCCGTAGTGGGCAGCCCCAGCATTTT
CDR3 protein: CATSIARSGQPQHF
clone size: NA
V gene: TRBV15
D gene: NA
J gene: TRBJ1-5

CDR3 DNA: TGTGCCAGCAGCTCGGTCGGGGGGCGGGATGGGCAGTTCTTC
CDR3 protein: CASSSVGGRDGQFF
clone size: NA
V gene: TRBV7-2
D gene: NA
J gene: TRBJ2-1

CDR3 DNA: TGTGCCTGGAGGGACAGCTCCTACGAGCAGTACTTC
CDR3 protein: CAWRDSSYEQYF
clone size: NA
V gene: TRBV30
D gene: NA
J gene: TRBJ2-7

CDR3 DNA: TGTGCCAGCAGTTGGACAGGGGGAACTGGAAACACCATATATTTT
CDR3 protein: CASSWTGGTGNTIYF
clone size: NA
V gene: TRBV2
D gene: TRBD1
J gene: TRBJ1-3

CDR3 DNA: TGCGCCAGCAGCCGAGCAGGGGGCCCTAACACCGGGGAGCTGTTTTTT
CDR3 protein: CASSRAGGPNTGELFF
clone size: few
V gene: TRBV4-3
D gene: TRBD1
J gene: TRBJ2-2

CDR3 DNA: TGCAGCGTTGATGGGGCAGTAAATAACTATGGCCACACCTTC
CDR3 protein: CSVDGAVNNYGHTF
clone size: NA
V gene: TRBV29-1
D gene: NA
J gene: TRBJ1-2

CDR3 DNA: TGTGCCATCACCTACGACAGTTTTTACAATGAGCAGTTCTTC
CDR3 protein: CAITYDSFYNEQFF
clone size: NA
V gene: TRBV10-3
D gene: NA
J gene: TRBJ2-1

CDR3 DNA: TGTGCCAGCAGCTCCGGGACAGGGGGCCGGGACCAAGAGACCCAGTACTTC
CDR3 protein: CASSSGTGGRDQETQYF
clone size: once
V gene: TRBV7-2
D gene: TRBD1
J gene: TRBJ2-5

CDR3 DNA: TGTGCCAGCAGTTATCTAGCGGGGGGCTCCGAGGGAGAGCAGTACTTC
CDR3 protein: CASSYLAGGSEGEQYF
clone size: NA
V gene: TRBV27
D gene: TRBD2
J gene: TRBJ2-7

CDR3 DNA: TGTGCCAGCAGCAAAGTGGGGGCGCCCTGGGGTCCCCTCCACTTT
CDR3 protein: CASSKVGAPWGPLHF
clone size: NA
V gene: TRBV21-1
D gene: NA
J gene: TRBJ1-6

CDR3 DNA: TGTGCCAGCCCTGGGGGCCCCCCCTCTGGGGCCAACGTCCTGACTTTC
CDR3 protein: CASPGGPPSGANVLTF
clone size: few
V gene: TRBV11-2
D gene: NA
J gene: TRBJ2-6

CDR3 DNA: TGTGCCAGCACTCGGTCCAGGGCCTCTATAGGCTACACCTTC
CDR3 protein: CASTRSRASIGYTF
clone size: once
V gene: TRBV7-2
D gene: NA
J gene: TRBJ1-2

CDR3 DNA: TGTGCCAGCAGCAAAGGCCCGCGCGGGAACGGGCGCACCGGGGAGCTGTTTTTT
CDR3 protein: CASSKGPRGNGRTGELFF
clone size: NA
V gene: TRBV21-1
D gene: NA
J gene: TRBJ2-2

CDR3 DNA: TGTGCCAGCAGCCCGATGGGGGGGCCGCACGGGGAGCTGTTTTTT
CDR3 protein: CASSPMGGPHGELFF
clone size: NA
V gene: TRBV9
D gene: NA
J gene: TRBJ2-2

CDR3 DNA: TGTGCCAGCAGTTACTCCCCCAGACAGGGGTACTATGGCTACACCTTC
CDR3 protein: CASSYSPRQGYYGYTF
clone size: few
V gene: TRBV6-6
D gene: TRBD1
J gene: TRBJ1-2

CDR3 DNA: TGTGCCAGCAGCGCTCTCGGGGGGAGTCCCTACGAGCAGTACTTC
CDR3 protein: CASSALGGSPYEQYF
clone size: few
V gene: TRBV5-8
D gene: TRBD2
J gene: TRBJ2-7

CDR3 DNA: TGCGCCAGCAGCCCTACTACGGACAGTAACACCGGGGAGCTGTTTTTT
CDR3 protein: CASSPTTDSNTGELFF
clone size: NA
V gene: TRBV5-1
D gene: NA
J gene: TRBJ2-2

CDR3 DNA: TGTGCCAGCAGCTTTCCCCCGCGGGCTAGCGGCAGAGAAGAGACCCAGTACTTC
CDR3 protein: CASSFPPRASGREETQYF
clone size: NA
V gene: TRBV7-6
D gene: TRBD2
J gene: TRBJ2-5

CDR3 DNA: TGCGCCAGCAGCTTGGAGGCTAGCGGGAGCACAGATACGCAGTATTTT
CDR3 protein: CASSLEASGSTDTQYF
clone size: NA
V gene: TRBV5-1
D gene: TRBD2
J gene: TRBJ2-3

CDR3 DNA: TGCGCCAGCAGCCAAGGGACTAGCAGCTCTGGGGCCAACGTCCTGACTTTC
CDR3 protein: CASSQGTSSSGANVLTF
clone size: NA
V gene: TRBV4-3
D gene: TRBD2
J gene: TRBJ2-6

CDR3 DNA: TGCGCCAGCAGCCAAGATGTGGGGACTAGGCGAAAATACAATGAGCAGTTCTTC
CDR3 protein: CASSQDVGTRRKYNEQFF
clone size: once
V gene: TRBV4-1
D gene: TRBD2
J gene: TRBJ2-1

CDR3 DNA: TGTGCCAGCAGTGACTCGACAGGGTTACCTTTCTTT
CDR3 protein: CASSDSTGLPFF
clone size: few
V gene: TRBV6-4
D gene: TRBD1
J gene: TRBJ1-1

CDR3 DNA: TGTGCCAGCAGCTTCTTAAAGGGACAGGGCTATGGCTACACCTTC
CDR3 protein: CASSFLKGQGYGYTF
clone size: NA
V gene: TRBV11-2
D gene: TRBD1
J gene: TRBJ1-2

CDR3 DNA: TGCGCCAGCAAAAAGGGAACGGGACTAGCGGGAGGGCCGGGGGCCGATGAGCAGTTCTTC
CDR3 protein: CASKKGTGLAGGPGADEQFF
clone size: few
V gene: TRBV4-1
D gene: TRBD2
J gene: TRBJ2-1

CDR3 DNA: TGTGCCAGTAGTATAGAGGCAGGAACTGGGGCCAACGTCCTGACTTTC
CDR3 protein: CASSIEAGTGANVLTF
clone size: NA
V gene: TRBV19
D gene: NA
J gene: TRBJ2-6

CDR3 DNA: TGTGCCAGCAGCTCCGAAATAGCGGGAAGGACAGATACGCAGTATTTT
CDR3 protein: CASSSEIAGRTDTQYF
clone size: NA
V gene: TRBV5-6
D gene: TRBD2
J gene: TRBJ2-3

CDR3 DNA: TGTGCCAGCAGCGCCTTAACTAGCGGGGGGGCGAGTGATACGCAGTATTTT
CDR3 protein: CASSALTSGGASDTQYF
clone size: once
V gene: TRBV9
D gene: TRBD2
J gene: TRBJ2-3

CDR3 DNA: TGTGCCAGCAGCTTAGCGACAGGGGGCCTTGGAAACACCATATATTTT
CDR3 protein: CASSLATGGLGNTIYF
clone size: NA
V gene: TRBV7-2
D gene: TRBD1
J gene: TRBJ1-3

CDR3 DNA: TGTGCCAGCAGTTACCAGGGTACCCAACAGCCCCAGCATTTT
CDR3 protein: CASSYQGTQQPQHF
clone size: NA
V gene: TRBV2
D gene: NA
J gene: TRBJ1-5

CDR3 DNA: TGTGCCAGCAGCCAAGATTTGAGACTAGCGGGGGGGTACAATGAGCAGTTCTTC
CDR3 protein: CASSQDLRLAGGYNEQFF
clone size: few
V gene: TRBV4-2
D gene: TRBD2
J gene: TRBJ2-1

CDR3 DNA: TGTGCCAGTAGTATTCGGTCTGTCAACGGTTACGAGCAGTACTTC
CDR3 protein: CASSIRSVNGYEQYF
clone size: once
V gene: TRBV19
D gene: NA
J gene: TRBJ2-7

CDR3 DNA: TGTGCCAGCAGTGAATTAGAGGCTGGGAGCTATGGCTACACCTTC
CDR3 protein: CASSELEAGSYGYTF
clone size: NA
V gene: TRBV25-1
D gene: NA
J gene: TRBJ1-2

CDR3 DNA: TGTGCCAGCAAAGGACAGGGTGCGCAGTATTTT
CDR3 protein: CASKGQGAQYF
clone size: NA
V gene: TRBV27
D gene: TRBD1
J gene: TRBJ2-3

CDR3 DNA: TGTGCCAGCAGCCCGCTTAGTTCTTGGACTGAAGCTTTCTTT
CDR3 protein: CASSPLSSWTEAFF
clone size: NA
V gene: TRBV7-2
D gene: NA
J gene: TRBJ1-1

CDR3 DNA: TGTGCCAGCAGCTTAGGTAGGGGACTAGCGGCATACAATGAGCAGTTCTTC
CDR3 protein: CASSLGRGLAAYNEQFF
clone size: NA
V gene: TRBV13
D gene: TRBD2
J gene: TRBJ2-1

CDR3 DNA: TGCAGCGCTACGACAGGGGGCAACTATGGCTACACCTTC
CDR3 protein: CSATTGGNYGYTF
clone size: few
V gene: TRBV29-1
D gene: TRBD1
J gene: TRBJ1-2